The clone carrying this T cell receptor beta chain was counted once. The CDR3 contains 15 residues. Per the germline V gene, CDR1 is SGHKS and CDR2 is YYEKEE (reference sequence). The V end was cut by 4 bases, the J end by 6 bases, with 18 bases between. This sample stems from a study of blood T cell repertoires in COVID-19. Study summary: T cells, B-cell-depleted T cells, or PBMCs provided the cDNA or gDNA that served as material.

Enrolled during active infection, Seattle patients were then followed longitudinally. Under the authors' procedure: By means of reference gene primer amplification, nucleated cell counts were estimated. Profiling relied on immunoSEQ multiplex PCR, and the TCRdb table lists in-frame clones only, not all of them. That table supplies the V and J calls and clone size; D and trimming were determined from the DNA. The sample consists of some 180,000 clones, 80% to 90% of them appearing once. The source is a woman over 75 with COVID-19, enrolled during active disease. Sequenced material: peripheral blood. The chain joins TRBV5-5 to TRBJ2-3; TRBD1 might be the D (7 bases). The CDR3 loop is CASSKSRGAVDTQYF. The CDR3 coding sequence is TGTGCCAGCAGCAAAAGCAGGGGGGCCGTTGATACGCAGTATTTT.